This T cell receptor beta chain came from a study of shared clonotypes between healthy human individuals. Study in general: CD4 naive cells filled three plates per donor, CD4 memory three, CD8 naive two and CD8 memory one.

The naive CD8 fraction comprised CD45RO-negative cells positively selected for CCR7 and excluded terminally differentiated effector memory CD45RA+ cells. The CDR3 spans 11 residues. Trimming pared 2 bases from V and 4 bases from J, leaving 5 bases between. CDR1 and CDR2 (germline): SQVTM, ANQGSEA. Measured with immunoSEQ multiplex PCR; TCRdb has only the in-frame clones, and not every one. The top ten hold 1.1% of the sample, which has some 2.1 million clones, about 95% seen once. Sequenced: naive CD8+ T cells sorted from blood. The rearrangement links TRBV29-1 to TRBJ1-2; unclear D gene. The TCR originated in a man aged 18 to 29 in good health. The CDR3 region is CSVETVYGYTF. CDR3 sequence (DNA): TGCAGCGTTGAAACAGTCTATGGCTACACCTTC.